This TCR beta chain is drawn from a study of T cells in Graves' hyperthyroidism and ophthalmopathy. Researchers took RNA transcripts and amplified the TCR beta CDR3 regions from them. TCR CDR3 underwent first-round RT-PCR with the HTBI primer set. TCRdb redid the calling of the multiplex PCR reads with MiXCR, one entry per CDR3 protein. The sample has about 620,000 distinct CDR3 sequences; around 16% are singletons. This clonotype was seen ten or more times. The origin of this receptor is a woman aged 30 to 39 with Graves' hyperthyroidism. The sequenced sample was blood.

The DNA for the CDR3 is TGTGCCAGCAGTCACGGACCTCCCGAGCAGTACTTC. Encoded protein: CASSHGPPEQYF. This rearrangement joins TRBV27 to TRBJ2-7; D is unresolved. CDR1 MNHEY and CDR2 SMNVEV come from the germline V gene (reference sequence). Trimming left V 5 bases short and J 6 bases short, with 11 bases between. The CDR3 is 12 amino acids.